The clone carrying this TCR beta chain has only a few counts. Its antigen is still unknown. Each CDR3 protein gets one entry after TCRdb re-called the 5' RACE reads with MiXCR. Among a few hundred thousand distinct CDR3 sequences, 7% to 9.5% were seen once, and the ten largest hold around 8.6%. The sample originates from a study of identical twins. The study's findings and limits: Carriage of fewer insertions was seen in abundant cord blood beta clonotypes, whereas memory repertoires showed none. These conclusions were based on statistical analysis (cross-sectional, not following the same donors).

Sequenced input: naive T cells sorted from blood. The receptor's source is a woman between 50 and 59 years old in good health.

The CDR3 loop reads CASALGTVSTDTQYF. CDR3 nucleotide sequence: TGTGCTAGTGCCCTGGGGACAGTTAGCACAGATACGCAGTATTTT. The rearrangement joins TRBV12-5 to TRBJ2-3; 7 nucleotides align to TRBD1. This CDR3 has 15 residues. V trimming: 7 bases; J trimming: 0 bases; junction bases outside the gene matches: 7. Germline V lookup: CDR1 LGHNT, CDR2 FRNRAP.